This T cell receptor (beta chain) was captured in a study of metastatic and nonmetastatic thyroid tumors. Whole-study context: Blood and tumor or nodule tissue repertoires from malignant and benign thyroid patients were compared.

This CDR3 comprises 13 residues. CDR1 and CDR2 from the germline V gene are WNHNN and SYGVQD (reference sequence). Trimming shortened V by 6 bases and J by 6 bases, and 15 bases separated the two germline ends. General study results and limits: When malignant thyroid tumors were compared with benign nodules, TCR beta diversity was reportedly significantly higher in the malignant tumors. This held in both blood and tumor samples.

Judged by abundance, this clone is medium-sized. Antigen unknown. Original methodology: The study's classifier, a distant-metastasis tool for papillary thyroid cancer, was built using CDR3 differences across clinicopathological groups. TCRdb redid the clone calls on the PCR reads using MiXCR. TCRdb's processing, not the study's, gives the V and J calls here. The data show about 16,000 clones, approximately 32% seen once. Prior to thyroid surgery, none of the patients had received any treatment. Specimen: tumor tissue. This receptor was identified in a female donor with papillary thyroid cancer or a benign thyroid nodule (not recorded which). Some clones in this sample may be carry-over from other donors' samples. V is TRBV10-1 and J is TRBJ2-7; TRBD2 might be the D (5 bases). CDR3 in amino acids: CASSNGNGGEQYF. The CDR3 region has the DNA TGCGCCAGCAGCAACGGGAACGGTGGCGAGCAGTACTTC.